Listed below are T cell receptor beta chains from one sample, sequenced in a study of T cells in Graves' hyperthyroidism and ophthalmopathy. TCRdb reanalysed the multiplex PCR reads using MiXCR and keeps one entry per CDR3 protein. This sample has under 400,000 distinct CDR3 sequences, with around a quarter found just once. Sequencing was done on a sample of blood. Every receptor here comes from a man aged 50-60 years with Graves' hyperthyroidism. Each CDR3 is given without its conserved first and last residue. Expanded clones are given a class, and other clones once, few, many or no size at all.

J,size,V,CDR3
TRBJ2-3,.,TRBV7-8,ASSLGAGWATDTQY
TRBJ2-2,few,TRBV24-1,ATSDLSGSITGELF
TRBJ2-7,.,TRBV19,ASRGRLPYEQY
TRBJ2-2,.,TRBV12-3/TRBV12-4,ASRPGGANTGELF
TRBJ2-7,few,TRBV20-1,SARDYTSGSSYEQY
TRBJ1-1,few,TRBV19,ASSPWTGKDTEAF
TRBJ2-3,.,TRBV2,ASRRLAEFSTDTQY
TRBJ2-7,few,TRBV30,SYGWSTYEQY
TRBJ2-1,many,TRBV3-1,ASSQEVIAGEQF
TRBJ2-5,.,TRBV6-1,ASTYLKPRIKETQY
TRBJ1-2,few,TRBV27,ASSLSGGWYGYT
TRBJ2-7,many,TRBV7-9,ASSRGSGGTYEQY
TRBJ2-1,many,TRBV9,ASRAGAGDLNEQF
TRBJ1-2,.,TRBV5-6,ASSLNSMGYGYT
TRBJ2-1,.,TRBV14,ASSQGGQMTQF
TRBJ1-6,.,TRBV5-1,ASSQDRNSPLH
TRBJ2-1,few,TRBV20-1,SARDWLAGDNEQF
TRBJ1-2,.,TRBV2,ASSEIAGNYGYT
TRBJ2-7,many,TRBV6-1,ASSSGQGFNEQY
TRBJ2-1,.,TRBV11-2,ASSQPNRGNQQF
TRBJ2-1,many,TRBV30,AWSRVETYNEQF
TRBJ1-6,.,TRBV5-1,ASSLEGVGSPLH
TRBJ2-1,.,TRBV3-1,ASSWGGASGNEQF
TRBJ2-1,once,TRBV2,ASSQRGNYNEQF